These 19 T cell receptor beta chains came from one sample sequenced in a study of CD8 T cells in Susac syndrome. RNA, at about 0.45 to 1 ug, was reverse transcribed with random hexamers. MiXCR, applied by TCRdb to the immunoSEQ multiplex PCR reads, yields one record per CDR3 protein. The table shows about 140,000 distinct CDR3 sequences, with 94% occurring only once. The sequenced material came from CD8+ T cells from PBMCs. The receptors originated from a human donor in good health.

This rearrangement joins TRBV2 to TRBJ1-1; D is perhaps TRBD1 (6 bases). CDR3 size: 13 residues. V lost 0 bases to trimming and J lost 10 bases, with 12 bases between them. CDR1 and CDR2 (germline): SNHLY, FYNNEI. CDR3 in amino acids: CASSEAAGEAAFF. The CDR3 DNA follows: TGTGCCAGCAGTGAAGCGGCAGGGGAGGCAGCTTTCTTT.

This clonotype was found once. One end of the junction is discordant with germline, which a read error may explain. The chain employs TRBV7-7 and TRBJ2-1; 7 bases are shared with TRBD2. This CDR3 has 16 residues. The germline V gene encodes CDR1 SSHAT and CDR2 FNYEAQ (reference sequence). Here the CDR3 DNA reads TGTGCTAGCAGCCCTACTAGCGCACACTCCTACAATGAGCAGTTCTTC. It yields the protein CASSPTSAHSYNEQFF.

The CDR3 bases are TGTGCCAGCAGTTCAGCGTTGGTTGACTACGAGCAGTACTTC. Encoded protein: CASSSALVDYEQYF. The chain employs TRBV28 and TRBJ2-7; D is unresolved. The V gene lost 4 bases and the J gene lost 3 bases, with 13 bases spanning the gap. This CDR3 contains 14 residues. Germline V gene lookup returns CDR1 MDHEN and CDR2 SYDVKM. Combining the CDR3 with reference TRBV28 and TRBJ2-7 gives the whole variable domain DVKVTQSSRYLVKRTGEKVFLECVQDMDHENMFWYRQDPGLGLRLIYFSYDVKMKEKGDIPEGYSVSREKKERFSLILESASTNQTSMYLCASSSALVDYEQYFGPGTRLTVT.

The chain employs TRBV20-1 and TRBJ2-7; D might be TRBD2 (5 bases). With 3 bases removed from V and 4 bases from J, the gap between germline ends came to 19 bases. This CDR3 has 15 amino acids. Germline values: CDR1 DFQATT, CDR2 SNEGSKA (reference sequence). CDR3 sequence reads: CSASQSSLQGYEQYF. DNA for the CDR3: TGCAGTGCTAGTCAGTCTAGCCTTCAAGGATACGAGCAGTACTTC.

The chain is built from TRBV12-3 or TRBV12-4 and TRBJ2-1; maybe TRBD2 (5 bases). Trimming took off 3 bases at V and 6 bases at J, with 12 bases between the two ends. This CDR3 comprises 14 residues. In nucleotides, the CDR3 is TGTGCCAGCAGTTTCCCCGCAACTAGCAATGAGCAGTTCTTC. Its translation: CASSFPATSNEQFF.

This chain uses TRBV20-1 with TRBJ2-1; no firm D call. The CDR3 extends over 13 amino acids. Trimming shortened V by 4 bases and J by 8 bases, and 15 bases separated the two germline ends. Looked up from germline, CDR1 is DFQATT and CDR2 is SNEGSKA (reference sequence). The CDR3 spells CSANFRYGDEQFF. In DNA, the CDR3 is TGCAGTGCTAACTTCCGCTACGGCGATGAGCAGTTCTTC.

The chain recombines TRBV7-9 with TRBJ2-1; D unclear. V dropped 2 bases and J dropped 4 bases, with 9 bases sitting between them. Per germline, CDR1 SEHNR and CDR2 FQNEAQ (reference sequence). The CDR3 loop spans 14 amino acids. The CDR3 sequence: CASSLYPSYNEQFF. CDR3 nucleotides: TGTGCCAGCAGCTTATACCCCAGTTACAATGAGCAGTTCTTC. Combining the CDR3 with reference TRBV7-9 and TRBJ2-1 gives the whole variable domain DTGVSQNPRHKITKRGQNVTFRCDPISEHNRLYWYRQTLGQGPEFLTYFQNEAQLEKSRLLSDRFSAERPKGSFSTLEIQRTEQGDSAMYLCASSLYPSYNEQFFGPGTRLTVL.

The chain couples TRBV4-3 to TRBJ2-3; D may be TRBD1 or TRBD2 (5 bases each). There are 13 residues in the CDR3. Germline loops: CDR1 LGHNA, CDR2 YSLEER. V gave up 9 bases and J gave up 2 bases, with 12 bases separating them. As DNA, the CDR3 is TGCGCCAGGGGACGACTGGCCACAGATACGCAGTATTTT. It yields the protein CARGRLATDTQYF.

This clonotype has more than one count but fewer than ten. The rearrangement uses TRBV12-3 or TRBV12-4 and TRBJ2-3, with D hard to call. V was cut by 3 bases and J by 6 bases, with 7 bases left in between. This CDR3 has 12 residues. CDR3 in DNA: TGTGCCAGCAGTTTTTCATCTGATACGCAGTATTTT. Translated: CASSFSSDTQYF.

The chain carries TRBV27 and TRBJ2-7; D ambiguous. With 3 bases removed from V and 4 bases from J, the gap between germline ends came to 10 bases. Germline V gives CDR1 MNHEY, CDR2 SMNVEV (reference sequence). The CDR3 is made up of 13 amino acids. This chain's CDR3 is CASSFGPAYEQYF. The CDR3 DNA reads TGTGCCAGCAGTTTTGGGCCGGCTTACGAGCAGTACTTC.

V usage is TRBV20-1 and J usage is TRBJ2-1, with 8 bases matching TRBD2. The CDR3 sequence is 14 residues long. Germline V gene lookup returns CDR1 DFQATT and CDR2 SNEGSKA (reference sequence). V trimming: 4 bases; J trimming: 6 bases; junction bases outside the gene matches: 8. CDR3 in amino acids: CSATHSGEGNEQFF. In DNA, the CDR3 is TGCAGTGCTACCCATAGCGGGGAAGGCAATGAGCAGTTCTTC.

The J gene is TRBJ2-1, the V gene TRBV12-3 or TRBV12-4, with TRBD1 matching over 9 bases. V shed 3 bases, J shed 4 bases, and the junction held 7 bases outside the gene matches. The CDR3 has 16 residues. The CDR3 DNA is TGTGCCAGCAGTTTCCTGGGACAGGGATTATACAATGAGCAGTTCTTC. Translating it yields CASSFLGQGLYNEQFF.

The chain has TRBV5-6 and TRBJ2-1, with 9 bases that match TRBD2. Germline CDR1 reads SGHDT; CDR2 reads YYEEEE. The CDR3 totals 15 residues. V dropped 3 bases and J dropped 8; count of bases not matched to a gene: 9. DNA of the CDR3: TGTGCCAGCAGCTGGGGAGCTAGCGGGACGGATGAGCAGTTCTTC. Its translation is CASSWGASGTDEQFF.

The chain carries TRBV5-6 and TRBJ2-5, with D uncertain. Deletions cut 0 bases from V and 7 bases from J, with 13 bases between. Germline CDR1 SGHDT, CDR2 YYEEEE. The CDR3 has 14 amino acids. CDR3: CASSLGVTGGTQYF. The CDR3 DNA reads as TGTGCCAGCAGCTTGGGAGTTACCGGTGGGACCCAGTACTTC.

This clonotype was seen once. Germline and junction disagree at one end, which may indicate a read error. Written as DNA, the CDR3 is TGCAACGTTGAGGAGGGGACTAACACTGAAGCTTTCTTT. Its protein product is CNVEEGTNTEAFF. The gene calls are TRBV29-1 and TRBJ1-1; D is perhaps TRBD1 (5 bases). This CDR3 contains 13 residues. Germline CDR1 reads SQVTM; CDR2 reads ANQGSEA.

V and J are TRBV11-2 and TRBJ2-4; D is uncertain. CDR1 SGHAT and CDR2 FQNNGV come from the germline V gene. V lost 1 base and J 3 bases, leaving 7 bases between the germline ends. The CDR3 extends over 14 amino acids. The CDR3 DNA is TGTGCCAGCAGCTTAGCGGTGGGCAAAAACATTCAGTACTTC. Translation: CASSLAVGKNIQYF.

The chain carries TRBV25-1 and TRBJ2-1; D possibly corresponds to TRBD2 (7 bases). The CDR3 covers 14 residues. V lost 1 base to trimming and J lost 8 bases, with 12 bases between them. Germline CDR1 is MGHDK and CDR2 is SYGVNS. The CDR3 DNA reads TGTGCCAGCAGTGAATTCGGGGGGCACGATGAGCAGTTCTTC. Its protein product is CASSEFGGHDEQFF.

The J gene is TRBJ2-3, the V gene TRBV3-1, with D hard to call. V lost 0 bases and J 6 bases, leaving 4 bases between the germline ends. The CDR3 is 12 amino acids. Germline lookup yields CDR1 LGHDT and CDR2 YNNKEL (reference sequence). The CDR3 DNA reads TGTGCCAGCAGCCAAGAGGAGGATACGCAGTATTTT. This sequence encodes CASSQEEDTQYF.

The genes are TRBV4-1 and TRBJ2-1; the match to TRBD2 covers 13 bases. The CDR3 runs 15 residues. Germline-derived CDR1 and CDR2 are MGHRA and YSYEKL. The V segment lost 6 bases and the J segment 7 bases; nucleotides outside the gene matches: 6. Here the CDR3 reads CASRLGLAGVNEQFF. DNA of the CDR3: TGCGCCAGCAGACTCGGACTAGCGGGAGTGAATGAGCAGTTCTTC.